The 14 T cell receptor beta chains in this list originate from one sample, sequenced in a study of cytomegalovirus exposure and HLA in healthy donors. The PCR contained 60 Vbeta and 13 Jbeta primers. Assay: immunoSEQ multiplex PCR; the TCRdb copy retains only in-frame clones and omits some. The table includes around 200,000 clones, around 84% detected once. Sequenced: PBMCs. The source of these receptors is a girl aged 2-10 years in good health and CMV-seropositive.

The chain uses TRBV27 and TRBJ2-7, with a tentative D call TRBD1 (5 bases). The CDR3 loop spans 14 amino acids. The V gene lost 4 bases and the J gene lost 3 bases, with 13 bases spanning the gap. CDR1 is MNHEY and CDR2 is SMNVEV in the germline V gene (reference sequence). DNA for the CDR3: TGTGCCAGCAGTTCCTTCGAGACAGTCTACGAGCAGTACTTC. It yields the protein CASSSFETVYEQYF.

The chain joins TRBV18 to TRBJ2-7; tentatively, D is TRBD1 (5 bases). The V gene's germline CDR1 is KGHSH and CDR2 LQKENI. V dropped 8 bases and J dropped 7 bases, with 18 bases sitting between them. This CDR3 has 13 residues. The CDR3 protein is CASRGWGVGEQYF. CDR3 DNA: TGTGCCAGCCGTGGTTGGGGCGTAGGGGAGCAGTACTTC.

The chain joins TRBV25-1 to TRBJ1-2; D call uncertain. V lost 4 bases, J lost 6 bases, and 9 bases lay in between. The CDR3 spans 12 residues. CDR1 is MGHDK and CDR2 is SYGVNS in the germline V gene. The chain's CDR3 is CASSAGGDGYTF. DNA of the CDR3: TGTGCCAGCAGTGCCGGAGGTGATGGCTACACCTTC.

V and J are TRBV28 and TRBJ1-6, with D tentatively TRBD1 (6 bases). Germline lookup yields CDR1 MDHEN and CDR2 SYDVKM. This CDR3 region has 17 residues. The V end lost 4 bases, the J end lost 7 bases, and 20 bases lay between the germline ends. CDR3 DNA sequence: TGTGCCAGCAGTTCCCCCTTTGGGGGGGCAGGGAATTCACCCCTCCACTTT. Protein: CASSSPFGGAGNSPLHF.

The genes are TRBV19 and TRBJ2-3, with 12 nucleotides matching TRBD2. From germline, CDR1 is LNHDA and CDR2 SQIVND (reference sequence). V shed 3 bases and J 4 bases; nucleotides not matched to a gene: 8. There are 17 residues in the CDR3. This chain's CDR3 is CASSIASGRVTADTQYF. CDR3 DNA sequence: TGTGCCAGTAGTATCGCTAGCGGGAGGGTTACAGCAGATACGCAGTATTTT.

The chain has TRBV6-5 and TRBJ1-1; a possible D gene is TRBD1 (6 bases). V lost 10 bases and J lost 5, with 17 bases in between. The CDR3 spans 13 residues. The germline V gene has CDR1 MNHEY and CDR2 SVGAGI. This CDR3 reads CATYWTDRTEAFF. The CDR3 region has the DNA TGTGCCACTTATTGGACAGATAGAACTGAAGCTTTCTTT.

The rearrangement uses TRBV27 and TRBJ2-5; 12 positions agree with TRBD1. In germline, CDR1 is MNHEY, CDR2 SMNVEV (reference sequence). The CDR3 extends over 16 amino acids. V shed 5 bases and J 4 bases; nucleotides not matched to a gene: 8. The CDR3 coding sequence is TGTGCCAGCAGTCACATAGGGACAGGGGGCTTAGAGACCCAGTACTTC. Translation: CASSHIGTGGLETQYF.

The sample holds a few counts of this clone. The chain has TRBV6-5 and TRBJ1-5; D unclear. The V gene's germline CDR1 is MNHEY and CDR2 SVGAGI. The CDR3 has 15 amino acids. Trimming removed 6 bases from V and 6 bases from J, with 18 bases in between. The CDR3: CASSLKLGRSQPQHF. In DNA form, the CDR3 reads TGTGCCAGCAGCCTGAAGCTGGGCCGATCTCAGCCCCAGCATTTT.

The genes are TRBV5-1 and TRBJ2-7, with TRBD2 matching 15 bases. The germline gives CDR1 SGHRS, CDR2 YFSETQ. CDR3 length: 14 amino acids. Unmatched junction bases numbered 5, after V lost 7 bases and J lost 6 bases. For the CDR3, the DNA is TGCGCCAGCGCGGGACTAGCGGGAGGAAGCGAGCAGTACTTC. Encoded protein: CASAGLAGGSEQYF.

This clone appeared a few times. This chain uses TRBV5-1 with TRBJ2-6; D ambiguous. Germline lookup yields CDR1 SGHRS and CDR2 YFSETQ. The V and J ends lost 4 bases and 4 bases respectively, with 12 bases between them. CDR3 length: 15 residues. CDR3 protein: CASSPRRNGANVLTF. CDR3 DNA: TGCGCCAGCAGCCCGCGAAGAAACGGGGCCAACGTCCTGACTTTC.

This sequence joins TRBV6-1 and TRBJ2-3; possibly TRBD2 for D (6 bases). CDR1 and CDR2 (germline): MNHNS, SASEGT. Trimming removed 4 bases from V and 3 bases from J, with 23 bases in between. This CDR3 has 18 amino acids. CDR3 coding DNA: TGTGCCAGCAGTGGACCTAATAGGAGGGCGCAAGGGACAGATACGCAGTATTTT. This gives the protein CASSGPNRRAQGTDTQYF.

The rearrangement joins TRBV11-2 to TRBJ1-1; possibly TRBD1 for D (5 bases). The CDR3 extends over 16 amino acids. From germline, CDR1 is SGHAT and CDR2 FQNNGV. The V gene lost 5 bases and the J gene lost 3 bases, with 19 bases spanning the gap. DNA for the CDR3: TGTGCCAGCAGCCAGCGGGGGGGGATAATGGACACTGAAGCTTTCTTT. This encodes CASSQRGGIMDTEAFF.

This clone was seen a handful of times. The chain links TRBV6-6 to TRBJ2-5; TRBD1 matches at 7 bases. The germline CDR1 and CDR2 sequences are MNHNY and SVGAGI (reference sequence). The CDR3 consists of 15 residues. With V trimmed by 6 bases and J by 4 bases, 11 bases remained unmatched. The DNA of the CDR3 is TGTGCCAGCAGCCTATACAGGGGCGGGCGAGAGACCCAGTACTTC. It translates to CASSLYRGGRETQYF.

This chain joins TRBV5-1 and TRBJ2-3; possible D gene TRBD1, 5 bases. The germline gives CDR1 SGHRS, CDR2 YFSETQ. CDR3 length equals 15 residues. V lost 7 bases, J lost 3 bases, and 18 bases lay in between. The CDR3 reads CASGWTIGRTDTQYF. CDR3 DNA sequence: TGCGCCAGCGGATGGACAATTGGCCGAACAGATACGCAGTATTTT.